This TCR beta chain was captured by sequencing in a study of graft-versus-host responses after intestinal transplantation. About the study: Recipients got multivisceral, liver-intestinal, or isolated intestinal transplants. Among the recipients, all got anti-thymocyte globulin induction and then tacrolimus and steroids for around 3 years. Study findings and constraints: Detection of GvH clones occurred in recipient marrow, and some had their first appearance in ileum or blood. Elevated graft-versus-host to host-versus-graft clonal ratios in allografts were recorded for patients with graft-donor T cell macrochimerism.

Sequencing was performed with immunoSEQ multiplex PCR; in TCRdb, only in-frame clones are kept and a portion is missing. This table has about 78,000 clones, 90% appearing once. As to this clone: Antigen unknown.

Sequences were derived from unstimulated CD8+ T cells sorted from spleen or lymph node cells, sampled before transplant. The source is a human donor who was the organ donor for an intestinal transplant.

The CDR3 sequence is CASSQDRGPNEKLFF. The CDR3 DNA follows: TGCGCCAGCAGCCAAGACAGGGGTCCTAATGAAAAACTGTTTTTT. The rearrangement uses TRBV4-3 and TRBJ1-4, with D perhaps TRBD1 (6 bases). Germline CDR1 reads LGHNA; CDR2 reads YSLEER. The CDR3 consists of 15 residues. The V end lost 0 bases, the J end lost 3 bases, and 8 bases lay between the germline ends.